This TCR beta chain was sequenced during a study of blood T cell repertoires in COVID-19. The protocol was immunoSEQ multiplex PCR, while the TCRdb copy is restricted to in-frame clones and leaves out a portion. Of 95,000 to 150,000 clones listed, over 75% are singletons. Germline CDR1 is MDHEN and CDR2 is SYDVKM. The CDR3 is 13 residues long. Trimming pared 4 bases from V and 12 bases from J, leaving 16 bases between. Material: peripheral blood. The TCR originated in a man aged 30-40 years with COVID-19, enrolled during active disease. This rearrangement joins TRBV28 to TRBJ2-1, with D hard to call. CDR3 bases: TGTGCCAGCAGTTCTAGAATAGCTCCGATGCAGTTCTTC. Its translation: CASSSRIAPMQFF.